This TCR beta chain was obtained from a study of cytomegalovirus exposure and HLA in healthy donors. The ends lost 1 base at V and 2 bases at J; junction bases unmatched: 3. The CDR3 is 16 residues long. The germline V gene has CDR1 KGHSH and CDR2 LQKENI. The primer mix had 60 Vbeta and 13 Jbeta primers. Assay: immunoSEQ multiplex PCR; the TCRdb copy retains only in-frame clones and omits some. Of more than 90,000 clones in the sample, around 64% were seen once. The gene calls are TRBV18 and TRBJ2-3; 10 bases line up with TRBD2. Input material: PBMCs. The source of this sequence is a woman in her thirties in good health and CMV-seronegative. The CDR3 coding sequence is TGTGCCAGCTCACCACTAGCGGGAGGACTCACAGATACGCAGTATTTT. Protein sequence: CASSPLAGGLTDTQYF.